The clone carrying this T cell receptor (beta chain) has at least ten counts. The data are from a study of blood T cells in healthy people across ages. Germline CDR1 is LGHNA and CDR2 is YNFKEQ. Trimming pared 1 base from V and 0 bases from J, leaving 7 bases between. The CDR3 is made up of 14 amino acids. A sample-barcoded 5' primer and a J-beta primer mix were used in a second PCR of roughly 7 to 11 cycles. TCRdb passed the 5' RACE reads through MiXCR, listing each CDR3 protein once. The repertoire has about 930,000 distinct CDR3 sequences, almost 30% of them found once; the top ten carry roughly 10%. These sequences were also reported in another study, on T cells of mothers and their children.

The V gene is TRBV4-2, the J gene TRBJ2-7, with D maybe TRBD2 (5 bases). The source is a woman in her thirties or forties in good health. Sequenced material: blood. DNA of the CDR3: TGTGCCAGCAGCCAAGCGAGGGACTCCTACGAGCAGTACTTC. Encoded protein: CASSQARDSYEQYF.